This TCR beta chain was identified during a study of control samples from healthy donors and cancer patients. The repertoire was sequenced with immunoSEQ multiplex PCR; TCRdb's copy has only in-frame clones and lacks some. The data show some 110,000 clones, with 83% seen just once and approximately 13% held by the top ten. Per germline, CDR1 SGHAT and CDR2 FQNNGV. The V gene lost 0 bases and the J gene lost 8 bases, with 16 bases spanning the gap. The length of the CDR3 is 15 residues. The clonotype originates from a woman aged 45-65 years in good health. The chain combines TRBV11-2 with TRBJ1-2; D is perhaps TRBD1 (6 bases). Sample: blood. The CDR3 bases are TGTGCCAGCAGCTTAGACGGCAGGGACACCTCCGGCTACACCTTC. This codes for CASSLDGRDTSGYTF.